Sequencing of this T cell receptor (beta chain) was carried out in a study of blood T cell repertoires in COVID-19. The CDR3 totals 16 residues. Per germline, CDR1 SEHNR and CDR2 FQNEAQ (reference sequence). The V segment lost 4 bases and the J segment 6 bases; nucleotides outside the gene matches: 10. Sequencing used immunoSEQ multiplex PCR; TCRdb keeps in-frame clones, though not all of them. The data show fewer than 110,000 clones, roughly 84% seen once. Sequencing was performed on peripheral blood. The chain is built from TRBV7-9 and TRBJ1-1; TRBD1 aligns across 11 bases. This clonotype originated in a human donor in a cohort sampled during active or convalescent COVID-19. The CDR3 is CASSSRTGGAVSEAFF. The CDR3 DNA follows: TGTGCCAGCAGCTCCAGGACAGGGGGCGCAGTCTCTGAAGCTTTCTTT.